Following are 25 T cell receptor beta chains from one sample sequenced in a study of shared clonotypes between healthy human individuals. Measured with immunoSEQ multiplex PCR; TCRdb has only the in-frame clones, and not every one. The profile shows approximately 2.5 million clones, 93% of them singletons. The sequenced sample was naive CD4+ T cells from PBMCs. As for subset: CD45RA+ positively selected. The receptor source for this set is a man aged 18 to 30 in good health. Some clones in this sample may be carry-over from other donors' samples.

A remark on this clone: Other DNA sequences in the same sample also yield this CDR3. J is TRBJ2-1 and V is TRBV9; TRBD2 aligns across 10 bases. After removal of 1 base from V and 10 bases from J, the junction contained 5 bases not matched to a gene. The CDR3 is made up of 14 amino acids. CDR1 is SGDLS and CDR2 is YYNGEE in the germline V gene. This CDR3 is CASSVRLAGDEQFF. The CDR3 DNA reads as TGTGCCAGCAGCGTACGGCTAGCGGGAGACGAGCAGTTCTTC.

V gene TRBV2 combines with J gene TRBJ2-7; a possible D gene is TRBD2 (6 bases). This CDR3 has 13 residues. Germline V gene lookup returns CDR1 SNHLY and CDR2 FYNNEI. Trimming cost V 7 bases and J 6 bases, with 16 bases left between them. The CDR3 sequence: CASTQDGGSEQYF. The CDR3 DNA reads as TGTGCCAGCACTCAAGATGGGGGGAGCGAGCAGTACTTC.

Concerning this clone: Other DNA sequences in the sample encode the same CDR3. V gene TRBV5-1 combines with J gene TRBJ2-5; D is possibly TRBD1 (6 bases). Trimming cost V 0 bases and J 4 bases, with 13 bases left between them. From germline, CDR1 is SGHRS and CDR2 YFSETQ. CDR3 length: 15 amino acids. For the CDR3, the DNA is TGCGCCAGCAGCTTGGCCGCGACAGGAGCAGAGACCCAGTACTTC. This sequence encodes CASSLAATGAETQYF.

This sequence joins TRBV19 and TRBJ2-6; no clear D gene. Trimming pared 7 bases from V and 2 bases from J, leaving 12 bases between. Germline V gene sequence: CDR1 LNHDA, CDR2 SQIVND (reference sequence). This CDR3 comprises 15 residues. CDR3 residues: CASISIAAGANVLTF. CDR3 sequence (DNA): TGTGCCAGTATCTCTATCGCAGCTGGGGCCAACGTCCTGACTTTC.

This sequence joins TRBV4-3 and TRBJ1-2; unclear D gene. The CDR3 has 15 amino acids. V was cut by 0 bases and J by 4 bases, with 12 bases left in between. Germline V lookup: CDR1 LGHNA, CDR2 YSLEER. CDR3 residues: CASSQDRTETYGYTF. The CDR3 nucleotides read TGCGCCAGCAGCCAAGATAGGACTGAAACCTATGGCTACACCTTC.

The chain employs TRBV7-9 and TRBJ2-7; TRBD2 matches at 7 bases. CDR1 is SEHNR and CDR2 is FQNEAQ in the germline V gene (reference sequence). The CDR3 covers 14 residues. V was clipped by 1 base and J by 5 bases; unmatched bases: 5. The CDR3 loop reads CASSLVGGRNEQYF. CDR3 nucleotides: TGTGCCAGCAGCTTAGTAGGCGGGAGAAACGAGCAGTACTTC. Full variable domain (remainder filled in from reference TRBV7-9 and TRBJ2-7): DTGVSQNPRHKITKRGQNVTFRCDPISEHNRLYWYRQTLGQGPEFLTYFQNEAQLEKSRLLSDRFSAERPKGSFSTLEIQRTEQGDSAMYLCASSLVGGRNEQYFGPGTRLTVT.

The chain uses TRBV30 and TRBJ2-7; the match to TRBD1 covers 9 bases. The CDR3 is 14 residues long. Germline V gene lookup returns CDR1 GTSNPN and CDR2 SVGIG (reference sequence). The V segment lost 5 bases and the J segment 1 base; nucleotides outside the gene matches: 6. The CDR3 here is CAWGQGMGSYEQYF. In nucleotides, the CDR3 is TGTGCCTGGGGACAGGGGATGGGGTCCTACGAGCAGTACTTC.

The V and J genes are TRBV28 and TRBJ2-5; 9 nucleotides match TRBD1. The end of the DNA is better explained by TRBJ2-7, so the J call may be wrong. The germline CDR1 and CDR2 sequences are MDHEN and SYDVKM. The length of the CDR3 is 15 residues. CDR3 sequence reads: CASRSATGGPYEQYF. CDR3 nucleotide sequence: TGTGCCAGCAGAAGCGCTACAGGGGGCCCTTACGAGCAGTACTTC.

DNA of the CDR3: TGCGCCAGCAGCCCGACACAGGGACGAGAAAAACTGTTTTTT. The encoded protein is CASSPTQGREKLFF. This chain connects TRBV5-1 to TRBJ1-4; tentative D call: TRBD1 (6 bases). Trimming stripped 4 bases from V and 8 bases from J, with 15 bases between. Per germline, CDR1 SGHRS and CDR2 YFSETQ. The CDR3 is made up of 14 amino acids.

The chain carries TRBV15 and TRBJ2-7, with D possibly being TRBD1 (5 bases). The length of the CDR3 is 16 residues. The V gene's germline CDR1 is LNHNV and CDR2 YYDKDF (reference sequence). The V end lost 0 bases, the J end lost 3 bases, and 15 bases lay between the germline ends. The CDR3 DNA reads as TGTGCCACCAGCAGAGATGGAAGAAGGGGTGGCTACGAGCAGTACTTC. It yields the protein CATSRDGRRGGYEQYF.

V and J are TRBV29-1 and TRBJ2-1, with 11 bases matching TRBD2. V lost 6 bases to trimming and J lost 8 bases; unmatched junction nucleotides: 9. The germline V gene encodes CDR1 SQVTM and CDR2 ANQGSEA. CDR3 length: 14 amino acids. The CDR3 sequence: CSVDGLAGVDEQFF. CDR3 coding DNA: TGCAGCGTCGATGGACTAGCGGGTGTCGATGAGCAGTTCTTC.

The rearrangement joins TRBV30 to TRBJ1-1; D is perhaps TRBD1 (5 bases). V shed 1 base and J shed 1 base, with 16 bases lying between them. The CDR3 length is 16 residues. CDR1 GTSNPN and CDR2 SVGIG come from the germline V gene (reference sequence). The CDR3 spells CAWSAGSGGTNTEAFF. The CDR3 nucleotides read TGTGCCTGGAGTGCGGGAAGCGGGGGGACGAACACTGAAGCTTTCTTT.

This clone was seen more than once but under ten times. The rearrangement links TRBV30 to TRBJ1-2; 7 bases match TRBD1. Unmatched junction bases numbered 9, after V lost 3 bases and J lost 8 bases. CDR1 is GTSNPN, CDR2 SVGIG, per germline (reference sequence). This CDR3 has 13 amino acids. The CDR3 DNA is TGTGCCTGGAGGAAGAGGGGGCTTGGAGGCTACACCTTC. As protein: CAWRKRGLGGYTF.

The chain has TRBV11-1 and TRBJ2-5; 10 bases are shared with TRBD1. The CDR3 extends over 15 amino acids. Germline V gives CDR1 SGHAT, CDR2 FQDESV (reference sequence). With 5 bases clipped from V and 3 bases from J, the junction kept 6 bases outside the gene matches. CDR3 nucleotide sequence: TGTGCCAGCAGCAACCACGGGACAGGGGAAGAGACCCAGTACTTC. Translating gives CASSNHGTGEETQYF.

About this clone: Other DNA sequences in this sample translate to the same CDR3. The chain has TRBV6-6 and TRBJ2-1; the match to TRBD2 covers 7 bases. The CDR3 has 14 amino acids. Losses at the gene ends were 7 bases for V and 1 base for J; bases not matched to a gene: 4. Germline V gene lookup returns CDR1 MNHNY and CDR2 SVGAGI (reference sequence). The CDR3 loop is CASTPGGSYNEQFF. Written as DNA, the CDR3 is TGTGCCAGCACCCCGGGAGGTTCCTACAATGAGCAGTTCTTC.

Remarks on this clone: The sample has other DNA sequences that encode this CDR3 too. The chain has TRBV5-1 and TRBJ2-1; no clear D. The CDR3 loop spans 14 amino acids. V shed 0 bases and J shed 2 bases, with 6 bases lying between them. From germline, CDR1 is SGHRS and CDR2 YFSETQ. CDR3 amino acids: CASSLESAYNEQFF. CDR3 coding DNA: TGCGCCAGCAGCTTGGAATCGGCCTACAATGAGCAGTTCTTC.

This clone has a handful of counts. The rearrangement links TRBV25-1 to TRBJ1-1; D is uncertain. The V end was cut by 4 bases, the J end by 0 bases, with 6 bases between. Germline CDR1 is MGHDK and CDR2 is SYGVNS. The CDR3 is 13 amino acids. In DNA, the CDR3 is TGTGCCAGCAGTGCAGGACTGAACACTGAAGCTTTCTTT. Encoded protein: CASSAGLNTEAFF.

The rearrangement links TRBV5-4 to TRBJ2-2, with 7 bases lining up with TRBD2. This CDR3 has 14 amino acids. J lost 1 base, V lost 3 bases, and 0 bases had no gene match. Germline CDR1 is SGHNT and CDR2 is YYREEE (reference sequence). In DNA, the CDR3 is TGTGCCAGCAGCTCTAGCGGGAACACCGGGGAGCTGTTTTTT. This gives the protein CASSSSGNTGELFF.

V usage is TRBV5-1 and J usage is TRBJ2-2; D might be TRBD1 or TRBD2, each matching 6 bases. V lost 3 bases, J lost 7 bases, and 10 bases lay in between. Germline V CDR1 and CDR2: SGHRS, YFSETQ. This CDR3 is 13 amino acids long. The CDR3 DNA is TGCGCCAGCAGCTCCAAGGGGGGCGGGGAGCTGTTTTTT. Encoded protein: CASSSKGGGELFF.

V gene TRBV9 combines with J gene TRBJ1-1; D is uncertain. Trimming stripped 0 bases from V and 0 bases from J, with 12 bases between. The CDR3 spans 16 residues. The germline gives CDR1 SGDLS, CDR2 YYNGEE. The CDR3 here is CASSVVQQPMNTEAFF. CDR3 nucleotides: TGTGCCAGCAGCGTAGTTCAGCAGCCCATGAACACTGAAGCTTTCTTT.

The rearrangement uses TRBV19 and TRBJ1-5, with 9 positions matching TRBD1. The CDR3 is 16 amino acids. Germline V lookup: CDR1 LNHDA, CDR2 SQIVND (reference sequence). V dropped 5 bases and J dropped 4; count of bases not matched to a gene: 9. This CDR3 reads CASSSGTGRPNQPQHF. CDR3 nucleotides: TGTGCCAGTAGTTCTGGGACAGGGCGCCCTAATCAGCCCCAGCATTTT.

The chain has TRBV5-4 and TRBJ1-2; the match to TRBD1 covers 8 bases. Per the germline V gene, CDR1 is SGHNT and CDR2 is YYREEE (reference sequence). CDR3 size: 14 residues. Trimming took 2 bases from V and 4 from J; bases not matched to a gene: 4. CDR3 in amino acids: CASSLTGGVYGYTF. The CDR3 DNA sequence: TGTGCCAGCAGCTTAACAGGGGGGGTCTATGGCTACACCTTC. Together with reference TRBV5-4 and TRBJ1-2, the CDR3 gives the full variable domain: ETGVTQSPTHLIKTRGQQVTLRCSSQSGHNTVSWYQQALGQGPQFIFQYYREEENGRGNFPPRFSGLQFPNYSSELNVNALELDDSALYLCASSLTGGVYGYTFGSGTRLTVV.

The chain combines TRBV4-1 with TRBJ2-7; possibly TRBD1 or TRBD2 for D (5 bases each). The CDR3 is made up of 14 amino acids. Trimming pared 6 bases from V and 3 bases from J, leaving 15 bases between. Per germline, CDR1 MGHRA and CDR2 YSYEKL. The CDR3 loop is CASSRNEGIYEQYF. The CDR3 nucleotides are TGCGCCAGCAGTCGGAATGAGGGGATCTACGAGCAGTACTTC.

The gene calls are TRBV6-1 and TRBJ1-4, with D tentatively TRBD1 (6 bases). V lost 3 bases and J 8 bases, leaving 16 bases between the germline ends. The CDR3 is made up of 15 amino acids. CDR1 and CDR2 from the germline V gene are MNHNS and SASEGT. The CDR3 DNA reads TGTGCCAGCAGTGAGGGGGGGGCGGTGGACGAAAAACTGTTTTTT. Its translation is CASSEGGAVDEKLFF.

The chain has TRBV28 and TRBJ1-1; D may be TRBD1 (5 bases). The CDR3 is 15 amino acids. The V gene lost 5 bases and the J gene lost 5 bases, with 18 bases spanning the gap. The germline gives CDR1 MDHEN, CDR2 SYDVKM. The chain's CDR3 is CASSGIGALGTEAFF. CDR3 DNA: TGTGCCAGCAGTGGGATCGGGGCCTTAGGGACTGAAGCTTTCTTT.